A single T cell receptor (beta chain) is shown here with its context. Per the authors' pipeline: Counts of nucleated cells, estimated from reference gene primer amplification, were obtained. Sequencing used immunoSEQ multiplex PCR; TCRdb keeps in-frame clones, though not all of them. V and J calls plus clone size are reproduced from that table; the DNA served to infer D and trimming. Among more than 300,000 clones listed, roughly 91% were seen once. The data belong to a study of blood T cell repertoires in COVID-19. Cohorts were based on clinical histories the participants reported. Donors in Cohort 3 counted as recovered after two negative PCRs, clearance, or symptom resolution. Germline V gene data show CDR1 as SEHNR and CDR2 as FQNEAQ (reference sequence). This CDR3 spans 15 amino acids. Trimming removed 5 bases from V and 0 bases from J, with 8 bases in between.

The TCR was taken from a woman aged 18-30 years who had recovered from COVID-19. Material for sequencing was PBMCs or T cells enriched from blood (not recorded which). This sequence joins TRBV7-9 and TRBJ1-6; D gene uncertain. CDR3 nucleotides: TGTGCCAGCAGCCCACTACCCTCCTATAATTCACCCCTCCACTTT. It translates to CASSPLPSYNSPLHF.